This entry lists 20 T cell receptor beta chains sequenced from one sample in a study of post-analysis software for immune sequencing data. Overall study results and limits: Patients used four to six TRBV segments, including TRBV5-6, TRBV5-1 and TRBV20-1, more often than controls.

Their antigen targets remain unknown. TCR beta libraries were prepared from cDNA with unique molecular identifiers. One entry per CDR3 protein results from TCRdb running MiXCR on the PCR reads. The sample carries approximately 630,000 distinct CDR3 sequences, approximately 59% recorded once. Sequenced sample: blood. These receptors were taken from a girl aged 2 to 10 with multiple sclerosis.

The chain carries TRBV7-9 and TRBJ2-1; D may be TRBD1 (5 bases). The germline CDR1 and CDR2 sequences are SEHNR and FQNEAQ (reference sequence). The CDR3 runs 16 residues. V lost 1 base to trimming and J lost 7 bases, with 17 bases between them. The CDR3 region has the DNA TGTGCCAGCAGCTTAGGACTCAGGGTGGTGGTGAATGAGCAGTTCTTC. It specifies CASSLGLRVVVNEQFF.

The CDR3 DNA sequence: TGCGCCAGCAGCTTGGGGCAGGGGGAGGATACGCAGTATTTT. This encodes CASSLGQGEDTQYF. The chain uses TRBV5-1 and TRBJ2-3; 7 bases map to TRBD1. Trimming at V came to 0 bases and at J to 6 bases, leaving 4 bases not matched to a gene. Germline CDR1 reads SGHRS; CDR2 reads YFSETQ. The CDR3 is 14 amino acids.

This clonotype was counted only a few times. The chain couples TRBV25-1 to TRBJ1-2; 10 bases are a match to TRBD1. The CDR3 is 19 amino acids. V dropped 1 base and J dropped 3; count of bases not matched to a gene: 14. Germline V gene sequence: CDR1 MGHDK, CDR2 SYGVNS. CDR3 bases: TGTGCCAGCAGTGAATTCGATCCTTGGGGGACAGGGGAGGACTATGGCTACACCTTC. This encodes CASSEFDPWGTGEDYGYTF.

The V and J genes are TRBV4-1 and TRBJ2-3; D is undetermined. Germline V gene data show CDR1 as MGHRA and CDR2 as YSYEKL. There are 13 residues in the CDR3. Trimming took off 0 bases at V and 10 bases at J, with 11 bases between the two ends. Here the CDR3 DNA reads TGCGCCAGCAGCCAAGATCTGCTAGTCCCGCAGTATTTT. Protein sequence: CASSQDLLVPQYF.

The chain is built from TRBV29-1 and TRBJ1-1; TRBD1 is a possible D gene (5 bases). Per germline, CDR1 SQVTM and CDR2 ANQGSEA. Trimming removed 7 bases at V and 0 bases at J, with 12 bases between. CDR3 length equals 13 residues. CDR3 amino acids: CSGGGRLNTEAFF. CDR3 DNA: TGCAGCGGCGGGGGACGGCTGAACACTGAAGCTTTCTTT. The full variable domain, in which reference TRBV29-1 and TRBJ1-1 provide the parts outside the CDR3, is SAVISQKPSRDICQRGTSLTIQCQVDSQVTMMFWYRQQPGQSLTLIATANQGSEATYESGFVIDKFPISRPNLTFSTLTVSNMSPEDSSIYLCSGGGRLNTEAFFGQGTRLTVV.

The chain is built from TRBV7-3 and TRBJ2-7; 7 nucleotides match TRBD2. This CDR3 region has 15 residues. Trimming took 5 bases from V and 2 from J; bases not matched to a gene: 9. Germline V gene data show CDR1 as SGHTA and CDR2 as FQGTGA. CDR3 amino acids: CASSPQAGPPYEQYF. The CDR3 DNA sequence: TGTGCCAGCAGCCCCCAAGCGGGGCCTCCCTACGAGCAGTACTTC.

The chain links TRBV10-3 to TRBJ2-5, with D tentatively TRBD1 (5 bases). The J call may be incorrect, as the DNA end agrees better with TRBJ2-7. Per germline, CDR1 ENHRY and CDR2 SYGVKD. The CDR3 totals 15 residues. The CDR3 loop is CAISESIGAFYEQYF. The CDR3 DNA reads TGTGCCATCAGTGAGTCGATAGGGGCATTCTACGAGCAGTACTTC.

This clonotype was counted at least ten times. This chain connects TRBV29-1 to TRBJ2-5; D gene unclear. Germline loops: CDR1 SQVTM, CDR2 ANQGSEA. Trimming removed 4 bases at V and 1 base at J, with 1 base between. The CDR3 has 10 amino acids. CDR3 sequence: CSVGQETQYF. Here the CDR3 DNA reads TGCAGCGTTGGCCAAGAGACCCAGTACTTC.

The J gene is TRBJ2-7, the V gene TRBV7-3; D not certain. The CDR3 is 13 amino acids. Germline V gene sequence: CDR1 SGHTA, CDR2 FQGTGA. V lost 2 bases and J 6 bases, leaving 11 bases between the germline ends. The CDR3 sequence is CASSLGLGGEQYF. The CDR3 DNA sequence: TGTGCCAGCAGCTTAGGTTTGGGTGGCGAGCAGTACTTC. Supplemented by reference TRBV7-3 and TRBJ2-7, the full variable domain reads GAGVSQTPSNKVTEKGKYVELRCDPISGHTALYWYRQSLGQGPEFLIYFQGTGAADDSGLPNDRFFAVRPEGSVSTLKIQRTERGDSAVYLCASSLGLGGEQYFGPGTRLTVT.

The V call is TRBV6-6, the J call TRBJ1-1, with TRBD1 as a possible D gene (5 bases). The V end lost 6 bases, the J end lost 3 bases, and 23 bases lay between the germline ends. The CDR3 spans 17 residues. Germline CDR1 MNHNY, CDR2 SVGAGI (reference sequence). The chain's CDR3 is CASRDEGLVGGDTEAFF. CDR3 nucleotides: TGTGCCAGCAGAGACGAGGGGCTAGTTGGGGGAGACACTGAAGCTTTCTTT.

This clonotype has more than one count but fewer than ten. The V and J genes are TRBV5-1 and TRBJ2-1; TRBD2 might be the D (6 bases). The V gene lost 5 bases and the J gene lost 5 bases, with 17 bases spanning the gap. The length of the CDR3 is 15 residues. The V gene's germline CDR1 is SGHRS and CDR2 YFSETQ. In nucleotides, the CDR3 is TGCGCCAGCAGTTTCGACTCGGGGGACCACAATGAGCAGTTCTTC. This codes for CASSFDSGDHNEQFF.

The chain is built from TRBV29-1 and TRBJ2-3; a weak D match, TRBD2 (5 bases). This CDR3 has 15 residues. In germline, CDR1 is SQVTM, CDR2 ANQGSEA. Trimming shortened V by 1 base and J by 0 bases, and 11 bases separated the two germline ends. This chain's CDR3 is CSVEGASQSTDTQYF. The CDR3 nucleotides are TGCAGCGTTGAAGGGGCTAGCCAAAGCACAGATACGCAGTATTTT.

This chain connects TRBV12-3 or TRBV12-4 to TRBJ2-4; the D is unclear. Trimming removed 5 bases at V and 0 bases at J, with 5 bases between. There are 13 residues in the CDR3. The CDR3 coding sequence is TGTGCCAGCAGTACCGTAGCCAAAAACATTCAGTACTTC. Translation: CASSTVAKNIQYF.

The genes are TRBV11-2 and TRBJ2-5; D is ambiguous. CDR1 and CDR2 (germline): SGHAT, FQNNGV. V dropped 0 bases and J dropped 3 bases, with 5 bases sitting between them. The CDR3 runs 13 residues. The CDR3 region is CASSLESEETQYF. The CDR3 nucleotides are TGTGCCAGCAGCTTAGAGTCAGAAGAGACCCAGTACTTC. Full variable domain (missing parts from reference TRBV11-2 and TRBJ2-5): EAGVAQSPRYKIIEKRQSVAFWCNPISGHATLYWYQQILGQGPKLLIQFQNNGVVDDSQLPKDRFSAERLKGVDSTLKIQPAKLEDSAVYLCASSLESEETQYFGPGTRLLVL.

This clonotype was seen only a few times. V usage is TRBV12-3 or TRBV12-4 and J usage is TRBJ2-1; the match to TRBD2 covers 13 bases. The CDR3 totals 16 residues. J lost 11 bases, V lost 2 bases, and 9 bases had no gene match. This CDR3 is CASSLPRLAGGSKQFF. CDR3 coding DNA: TGTGCCAGCAGTTTACCCCGACTAGCGGGGGGATCAAAGCAGTTCTTC.

The rearrangement links TRBV7-2 to TRBJ1-2; TRBD1 might be the D (5 bases). The CDR3 spans 13 residues. CDR1 is SGHTA, CDR2 FQGNSA, per germline. Trimming cost V 5 bases and J 3 bases, with 10 bases left between them. CDR3 region: CASSMGVDYGYTF. The CDR3 bases are TGTGCCAGCAGCATGGGGGTGGACTATGGCTACACCTTC.

This CDR3 is CASSRSPGTAPYEQYF. In nucleotides, the CDR3 is TGTGCCAGCAGTCGATCCCCCGGAACAGCTCCCTACGAGCAGTACTTC. The chain uses TRBV6-5 and TRBJ2-7; D remains unclear. CDR1 MNHEY and CDR2 SVGAGI come from the germline V gene. The length of the CDR3 is 16 residues. Trimming cost V 5 bases and J 2 bases, with 19 bases left between them.

This chain uses TRBV7-2 with TRBJ2-7; no clear D. The length of the CDR3 is 15 residues. Trimming stripped 1 base from V and 1 base from J, with 11 bases between. CDR1 is SGHTA and CDR2 is FQGNSA in the germline V gene. CDR3 DNA sequence: TGTGCCAGCAGCTTAGGTTTAGAGCCTTCCTACGAGCAGTACTTC. Its protein product is CASSLGLEPSYEQYF.

CDR3 sequence: CSARGPNQEKLFF. In DNA form, the CDR3 reads TGCAGTGCTAGAGGACCGAATCAGGAAAAACTGTTTTTT. V is TRBV20-1 and J is TRBJ1-4, with D uncertain. V was clipped by 1 base and J by 8 bases, with 11 bases between them. Germline V gives CDR1 DFQATT, CDR2 SNEGSKA (reference sequence). The CDR3 totals 13 residues.

This sequence joins TRBV29-1 and TRBJ2-7; D might be TRBD1 or TRBD2, each matching 5 bases. The end of the DNA aligns better with TRBJ2-5, so the J call may be wrong. Germline CDR1 reads SQVTM; CDR2 reads ANQGSEA. The CDR3 runs 13 residues. The CDR3 here is CTVCLGPIETQYF. CDR3 bases: TGCACCGTATGCCTGGGACCGATAGAGACCCAGTACTTC.